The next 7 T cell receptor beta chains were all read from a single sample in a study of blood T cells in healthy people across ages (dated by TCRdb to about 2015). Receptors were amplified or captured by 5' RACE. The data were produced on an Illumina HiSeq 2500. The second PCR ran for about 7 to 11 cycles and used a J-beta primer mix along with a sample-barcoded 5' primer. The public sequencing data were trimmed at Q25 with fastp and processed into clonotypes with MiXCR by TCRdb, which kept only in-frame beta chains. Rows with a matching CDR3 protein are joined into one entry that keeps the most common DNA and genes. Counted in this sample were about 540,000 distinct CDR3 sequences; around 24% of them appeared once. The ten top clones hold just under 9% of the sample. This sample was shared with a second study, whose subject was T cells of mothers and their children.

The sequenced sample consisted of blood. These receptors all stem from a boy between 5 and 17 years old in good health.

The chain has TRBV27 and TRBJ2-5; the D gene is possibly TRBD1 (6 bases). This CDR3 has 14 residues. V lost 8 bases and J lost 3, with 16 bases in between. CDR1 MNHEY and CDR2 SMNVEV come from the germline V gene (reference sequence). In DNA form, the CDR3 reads TGTGCCAGCCGACAGGCTGGAAAGAAAGAGACCCAGTACTTC. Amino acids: CASRQAGKKETQYF.

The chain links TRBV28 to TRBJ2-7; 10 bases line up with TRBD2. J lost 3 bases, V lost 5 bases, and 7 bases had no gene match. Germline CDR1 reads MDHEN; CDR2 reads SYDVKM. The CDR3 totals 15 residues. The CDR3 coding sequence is TGTGCCAGCAGTCTAGAGAGCGGGAGGGTCTACGAGCAGTACTTC. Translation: CASSLESGRVYEQYF.

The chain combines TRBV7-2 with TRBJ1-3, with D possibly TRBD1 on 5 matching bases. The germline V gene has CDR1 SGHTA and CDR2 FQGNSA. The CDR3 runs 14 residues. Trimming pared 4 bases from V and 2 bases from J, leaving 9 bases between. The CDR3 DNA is TGTGCCAGCAGCTCCGGGACGACTGGAAACACCATATATTTT. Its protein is CASSSGTTGNTIYF.

Written as DNA, the CDR3 is TGCAGCCTGCTTCGCCCAGCTTTCTTT. Amino acids: CSLLRPAFF. This rearrangement joins TRBV20-1 to TRBJ1-1, with D unresolved. CDR3 length equals 9 residues. The V gene's germline CDR1 is DFQATT and CDR2 SNEGSKA (reference sequence).

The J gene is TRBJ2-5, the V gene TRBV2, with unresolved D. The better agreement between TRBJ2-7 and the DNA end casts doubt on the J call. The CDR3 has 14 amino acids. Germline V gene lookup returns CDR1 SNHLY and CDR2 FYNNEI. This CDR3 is CASSEFAGSYEQYF. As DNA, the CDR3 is TGTGCCAGCAGTGAATTCGCAGGATCCTACGAGCAGTACTTC.

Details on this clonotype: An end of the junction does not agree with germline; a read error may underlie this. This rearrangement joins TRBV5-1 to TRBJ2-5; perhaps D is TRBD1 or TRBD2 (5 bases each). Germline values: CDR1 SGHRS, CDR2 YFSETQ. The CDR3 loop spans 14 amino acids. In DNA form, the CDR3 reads TGCGCCAGCAGCCTGGGACGGGTTGAGGAGATCCAGTACTTC. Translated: CASSLGRVEEIQYF.

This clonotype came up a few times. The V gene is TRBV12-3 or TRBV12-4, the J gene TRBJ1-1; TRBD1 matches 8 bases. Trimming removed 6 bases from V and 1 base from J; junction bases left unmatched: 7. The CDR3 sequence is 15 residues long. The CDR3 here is CASSPDRGRNTEAFF. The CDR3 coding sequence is TGTGCCAGCAGCCCTGACAGGGGTCGGAACACTGAAGCTTTCTTT.